Listed below are T cell receptor beta chains from one sample, sequenced in a study of T cell responses to AZD1222 COVID-19 vaccine. Assay used: immunoSEQ multiplex PCR; TCRdb lists only in-frame clones, some missing. The table records around 160,000 clones, 85% to 95% of them present only once. This material consisted of peripheral blood, taken 28 days after the second AZD1222 dose. The receptors originated from an adult who received the AZD1222 COVID-19 vaccine. Both conserved end residues are part of each CDR3. The D gene is left open where the match is weak. Not every row has a clone size; where given, it reads once, few, many or a size class.

d_call: .; j_call: TRBJ2-1; clone_size: .; v_call: TRBV19; cdr3_nt: TGTGCCAGTAGTATAGACCCCTCCTACAATGAGCAGTTCTTC; cdr3_aa: CASSIDPSYNEQFF
d_call: .; j_call: TRBJ1-1; clone_size: .; v_call: TRBV28; cdr3_nt: TGTGCCAGCCAAGTTTTCTTAGGGAACACTGAAGCTTTCTTT; cdr3_aa: CASQVFLGNTEAFF
d_call: .; j_call: TRBJ1-2; clone_size: .; v_call: TRBV15; cdr3_nt: TGTGCCACCAGCAGCCTCTGGGGATACCAAGGGTATGGCTACACCTTC; cdr3_aa: CATSSLWGYQGYGYTF
d_call: .; j_call: TRBJ2-1; clone_size: .; v_call: TRBV5-6; cdr3_nt: TGTGCCAGCAGACCCCCGAGGGGGGATTACAATGAGCAGTTCTTC; cdr3_aa: CASRPPRGDYNEQFF
d_call: TRBD1; j_call: TRBJ1-6; clone_size: .; v_call: TRBV4-1; cdr3_nt: TGCGCCAGCAGCCAAGGGGACAGAGATAATTCACCCCTCCACTTT; cdr3_aa: CASSQGDRDNSPLHF
d_call: .; j_call: TRBJ2-7; clone_size: .; v_call: TRBV6-5; cdr3_nt: TGTGCCAGCAGTTACTCGAACTCCTACGAGCAGTACTTC; cdr3_aa: CASSYSNSYEQYF
d_call: .; j_call: TRBJ2-1; clone_size: .; v_call: TRBV4-1; cdr3_nt: TGCGCCAGCAGCCAAGATCCACGGGAGCAGTTCTTC; cdr3_aa: CASSQDPREQFF
d_call: TRBD1; j_call: TRBJ1-5; clone_size: once; v_call: TRBV28; cdr3_nt: TGTGCCAGCAGCAAATGGGGGCAGGGGGATCAGCCCCAGCATTTT; cdr3_aa: CASSKWGQGDQPQHF
d_call: TRBD2; j_call: TRBJ2-7; clone_size: .; v_call: TRBV5-8; cdr3_nt: TGTGCCAGCAGCTTCCCTCCGGGAGGGCCCTACGAGCAGTACTTC; cdr3_aa: CASSFPPGGPYEQYF
d_call: TRBD1; j_call: TRBJ2-2; clone_size: .; v_call: TRBV10-3; cdr3_nt: TGTGCCATCTTCCAAGAGACAGGGGGTAGCGCCGGGGAGCTGTTTTTT; cdr3_aa: CAIFQETGGSAGELFF
d_call: .; j_call: TRBJ2-4; clone_size: .; v_call: TRBV11-2; cdr3_nt: TGTGCCAGCAGCTCCCCAAGGGGGAAAAACATTCAGTACTTC; cdr3_aa: CASSSPRGKNIQYF
d_call: .; j_call: TRBJ1-1; clone_size: once; v_call: TRBV7-9; cdr3_nt: TGTGCCAGCAGCATCAACCAGGGGTACACTGAAGCTTTCTTT; cdr3_aa: CASSINQGYTEAFF